Presented here are 14 T cell receptor beta chains from one specimen sequenced in a study of blood T cell repertoires in COVID-19. TCRdb's table, derived via immunoSEQ multiplex PCR, lists solely in-frame clones and lacks some. This sample has 88,000 or so clones, with roughly 85% found just once. The sample was peripheral blood. These receptors all come from a man aged 55 to 70 with acute or convalescent COVID-19.

The chain is built from TRBV2 and TRBJ1-1; D not certain. CDR3 length equals 14 residues. CDR1 SNHLY and CDR2 FYNNEI come from the germline V gene. Trimming took 2 bases from V and 1 from J, leaving 8 bases between them. CDR3 region: CASSETPGNTEAFF. In DNA form, the CDR3 reads TGTGCCAGCAGTGAAACGCCCGGGAACACTGAAGCTTTCTTT.

The CDR3 coding sequence is TGTGCCAGCAGCGTAGAACTAGCGGGAGGGATTCGAGAGACCCAGTACTTC. This sequence encodes CASSVELAGGIRETQYF. The V gene is TRBV9, the J gene TRBJ2-5; 13 bases fit TRBD2. Germline V gene lookup returns CDR1 SGDLS and CDR2 YYNGEE. CDR3 length: 17 amino acids. V gave up 0 bases and J gave up 4 bases; unmatched junction bases: 6.

This clone was observed a handful of times. The rearrangement joins TRBV6-5 to TRBJ2-5; D is possibly TRBD2 (5 bases). CDR1 is MNHEY, CDR2 SVGAGI, per germline. CDR3 length: 15 amino acids. V was trimmed by 1 base and J by 5 bases, leaving 14 bases between them. CDR3 sequence (DNA): TGTGCCAGCAGTTACTTCGGCGCTAGCAAGGAGACCCAGTACTTC. It is translated as CASSYFGASKETQYF.

The count of this clone is one. The chain uses TRBV6-1 and TRBJ2-1; no definite D call. CDR1 and CDR2 from the germline V gene are MNHNS and SASEGT. Trimming left V 3 bases short and J 10 bases short, with 7 bases between. CDR3 length equals 11 residues. The CDR3 sequence is CASSEGWEQFF. The DNA of the CDR3 is TGTGCCAGCAGTGAGGGCTGGGAGCAGTTCTTC.

This clone was detected only a few times. This rearrangement joins TRBV25-1 to TRBJ2-7; D ambiguous. The V and J ends lost 5 bases and 4 bases respectively, with 9 bases between them. This CDR3 region has 12 residues. The germline V gene encodes CDR1 MGHDK and CDR2 SYGVNS. CDR3 in DNA: TGTGCCAGCAGTCCACTCGGGTACGAGCAGTACTTC. The encoded protein is CASSPLGYEQYF.

The chain employs TRBV6-5 and TRBJ2-7; tentatively, D is TRBD2 (6 bases). The ends were cut back, 9 bases at V and 3 bases at J, with 12 bases in the middle. The germline V gene has CDR1 MNHEY and CDR2 SVGAGI. The CDR3 has 12 amino acids. The CDR3 coding sequence is TGTGCCAGTGGGTTGGAGGGCTACGAGCAGTACTTC. Translating gives CASGLEGYEQYF.

This clone was seen only a few times. The V gene is TRBV9, the J gene TRBJ1-6; D ambiguous. Germline CDR1 is SGDLS and CDR2 is YYNGEE. This CDR3 is 14 amino acids long. With 0 bases removed from V and 7 bases from J, the gap between germline ends came to 8 bases. The CDR3 loop is CASSVGWQNSPLHF. The CDR3, as DNA: TGTGCCAGCAGCGTAGGTTGGCAAAATTCACCCCTCCACTTT.

The V gene is TRBV29-1, the J gene TRBJ2-7; 13 positions agree with TRBD2. The germline CDR1 and CDR2 sequences are SQVTM and ANQGSEA. The CDR3 is 14 amino acids. Unmatched junction bases numbered 4, after V lost 6 bases and J lost 2 bases. This chain's CDR3 is CSVGLAGRAYEQYF. As DNA, the CDR3 is TGCAGCGTGGGACTAGCGGGGAGGGCCTACGAGCAGTACTTC.

The J gene is TRBJ2-4, the V gene TRBV30; 11 bases align to TRBD1. CDR1 is GTSNPN and CDR2 is SVGIG in the germline V gene (reference sequence). CDR3 length: 16 residues. The V gene end was trimmed by 2 bases and the J gene end by 7 bases; junction bases not matched to a gene: 10. CDR3 residues: CAWSTTAGTGGNIQYF. Here the CDR3 DNA reads TGTGCCTGGAGTACGACTGCCGGGACAGGGGGGAACATTCAGTACTTC.

This clone occurred once. The chain employs TRBV3-1 (or the pseudogene TRBV3-2) and TRBJ2-5, with D possibly matching TRBD1 (5 bases). The V gene's germline CDR1 is LGHDT and CDR2 YNNKEL (reference sequence). The CDR3 covers 14 residues. V was shortened by 1 base and J by 0 bases, with 6 bases between the two germline ends. Here the CDR3 reads CASSQGGDQETQYF. For the CDR3, the DNA is TGTGCCAGCAGCCAAGGGGGCGACCAAGAGACCCAGTACTTC.

This CDR3 is CASSFPAGALDTGELFF. The CDR3 DNA is TGTGCCAGCAGTTTCCCCGCAGGGGCTCTGGACACCGGGGAGCTGTTTTTT. The chain joins TRBV6-2 or TRBV6-3 to TRBJ2-2, with D possibly matching TRBD1 (6 bases). The CDR3 is 17 residues long. V was pared by 4 bases and J by 3 bases, with 18 bases between. Germline V gives CDR1 MNHEY, CDR2 SVGEGT.

The chain recombines TRBV7-2 with TRBJ1-2; TRBD1 agrees at 7 bases. The V segment lost 5 bases and the J segment 4 bases; nucleotides outside the gene matches: 10. The CDR3 extends over 15 amino acids. Per the germline V gene, CDR1 is SGHTA and CDR2 is FQGNSA. CDR3 DNA sequence: TGTGCCAGCAGCCCGACGATGGGACAGCCCTATGGCTACACCTTC. It is translated as CASSPTMGQPYGYTF.

The CDR3: CASSPWTSGGSYNEQFF. CDR3 nucleotides: TGTGCCAGCAGCCCCTGGACTAGCGGGGGATCCTACAATGAGCAGTTCTTC. V is TRBV7-2 and J is TRBJ2-1; TRBD2 agrees at 13 bases. With 5 bases clipped from V and 1 base from J, the junction kept 5 bases outside the gene matches. The CDR3 runs 17 residues. The germline V gene has CDR1 SGHTA and CDR2 FQGNSA.

Turning to this clone: One junction end does not reproduce the germline sequence, and a read error may be involved. The chain recombines TRBV7-7 with TRBJ2-2; TRBD2 matches 13 bases. The length of the CDR3 is 16 residues. CDR1 SSHAT and CDR2 FNYEAQ come from the germline V gene (reference sequence). CDR3 loop: CASSHGLAGAGGELFF. The CDR3 nucleotides are TGTGCTAGCAGTCATGGACTAGCGGGGGCAGGCGGGGAGCTGTTTTTT.